The 19 T cell receptor beta chains presented below share a single source sample, sequenced in a study of shared clonotypes between healthy human individuals (dated by TCRdb to about 2020). Receptor libraries were prepared by the immunoSEQ multiplex PCR assay. This immuneACCESS table, as held by TCRdb, lists in-frame sequences with V and J called but not all clones. Of the missing ones, under half trace to an unresolved V gene in checked studies; the others have no known cause. Recorded for this sample are over a million clones; roughly 96% of them occurred a single time. Approximately 1% of the sample belongs to the ten largest clones. Sequenced: naive CD4+ T cells sorted from blood. The cell subset or site label, read with the paper, signifies: CD45RA+ positively selected. All receptors derive from a man aged 25 to 45 in good health.

V gene TRBV28 combines with J gene TRBJ2-3, with 8 nucleotides matching TRBD2. Germline V gene lookup returns CDR1 MDHEN and CDR2 SYDVKM. With 6 bases clipped from V and 0 bases from J, the junction kept 5 bases outside the gene matches. This CDR3 is 15 amino acids long. DNA for the CDR3: TGTGCCAGCAGCCGTAGCGGGGTTAGCACAGATACGCAGTATTTT. It specifies CASSRSGVSTDTQYF.

The chain combines TRBV10-1 with TRBJ2-7; possible D gene TRBD2, 6 bases. CDR3 size: 16 residues. Germline V gives CDR1 WNHNN, CDR2 SYGVQD (reference sequence). Between the trimmed V and J ends, which lost 3 bases and 2 bases, there was a span of 17 bases. CDR3 region: CASSDPGGGAPYEQYF. The CDR3 bases are TGCGCCAGCAGTGACCCCGGTGGCGGGGCTCCCTACGAGCAGTACTTC.

V and J are TRBV9 and TRBJ2-7, with D possibly TRBD1 on 5 matching bases. Germline V gene lookup returns CDR1 SGDLS and CDR2 YYNGEE. This CDR3 has 17 amino acids. Trimming cost V 0 bases and J 0 bases, with 16 bases left between them. The CDR3 region is CASSVGGSVMSSYEQYF. CDR3 sequence (DNA): TGTGCCAGCAGCGTAGGGGGCTCGGTGATGAGCTCCTACGAGCAGTACTTC.

V is TRBV5-1 and J is TRBJ2-5; 14 bases are shared with TRBD2. Trimming took 3 bases from V and 5 from J; bases not matched to a gene: 6. The CDR3 has 16 amino acids. Germline V gene data show CDR1 as SGHRS and CDR2 as YFSETQ. CDR3 in amino acids: CASSWGLAGEVETQYF. As DNA, the CDR3 is TGCGCCAGCAGCTGGGGACTAGCGGGAGAGGTGGAGACCCAGTACTTC.

V and J are TRBV27 and TRBJ2-1; the D gene is possibly TRBD2 (5 bases). This CDR3 has 16 residues. Germline assignment: CDR1 MNHEY and CDR2 SMNVEV (reference sequence). Trimming shortened V by 9 bases and J by 2 bases, and 20 bases separated the two germline ends. The CDR3 DNA sequence: TGTGCCAGTTACCCAGTCGGTTCGGGGACCTACAATGAGCAGTTCTTC. Encoded protein: CASYPVGSGTYNEQFF.

The chain uses TRBV6-6 and TRBJ1-5, with D perhaps matching TRBD1 (5 bases). The CDR3 is 15 residues long. V lost 4 bases and J 0 bases, leaving 10 bases between the germline ends. Per germline, CDR1 MNHNY and CDR2 SVGAGI (reference sequence). In nucleotides, the CDR3 is TGTGCCAGCAGTTCGGGGCAGGGTAGCAATCAGCCCCAGCATTTT. Its translation: CASSSGQGSNQPQHF.

V gene TRBV18 combines with J gene TRBJ2-2, with 15 bases that match TRBD2. This CDR3 has 19 amino acids. CDR1 KGHSH and CDR2 LQKENI come from the germline V gene. V was pared by 0 bases and J by 4 bases, with 6 bases of the junction left unmatched. The CDR3 is CASSPPRTSGRATTGELFF. Written as DNA, the CDR3 is TGTGCCAGCTCACCACCGAGGACTAGCGGGAGGGCCACCACCGGGGAGCTGTTTTTT.

This chain connects TRBV28 to TRBJ2-3, with D possibly being TRBD1 (6 bases). Germline loops: CDR1 MDHEN, CDR2 SYDVKM. Between the trimmed V and J ends, which lost 6 bases and 1 base, there was a span of 23 bases. The CDR3 is 18 residues long. The CDR3 spells CASSQTGHIGRGTDTQYF. CDR3 nucleotide sequence: TGTGCCAGCAGCCAGACAGGCCATATCGGAAGAGGCACAGATACGCAGTATTTT.

Here the CDR3 DNA reads TGTGCCAGTAGTATGCCCCACGGGACAGGGCTTAATGAGCAGTTCTTC. Translation: CASSMPHGTGLNEQFF. The chain couples TRBV19 to TRBJ2-1; 9 nucleotides match TRBD1. With 3 bases clipped from V and 7 bases from J, the junction kept 10 bases outside the gene matches. Germline V lookup: CDR1 LNHDA, CDR2 SQIVND (reference sequence). The CDR3 contains 16 residues.

This chain connects TRBV6-1 to TRBJ2-1, with 8 bases that match TRBD1. This CDR3 contains 15 residues. The germline CDR1 and CDR2 sequences are MNHNS and SASEGT. V lost 4 bases to trimming and J lost 0 bases; unmatched junction nucleotides: 2. Here the CDR3 reads CASSATGGSYNEQFF. CDR3 coding DNA: TGTGCCAGCAGTGCCACAGGGGGCTCCTACAATGAGCAGTTCTTC.

The chain couples TRBV19 to TRBJ2-1; no reliable D call. Trimming pared 2 bases from V and 0 bases from J, leaving 8 bases between. Germline V gene lookup returns CDR1 LNHDA and CDR2 SQIVND (reference sequence). CDR3 length equals 15 residues. This CDR3 reads CASSIRVSSYNEQFF. CDR3 DNA: TGTGCCAGTAGTATACGGGTATCCTCCTACAATGAGCAGTTCTTC.

This sequence joins TRBV28 and TRBJ2-5; D remains unclear. The CDR3 sequence is 14 residues long. Germline V gene data show CDR1 as MDHEN and CDR2 as SYDVKM. V lost 1 base and J 5 bases, leaving 11 bases between the germline ends. The CDR3 is CASSLYPGGETQYF. The CDR3 DNA sequence: TGTGCCAGCAGTTTATACCCAGGTGGGGAGACCCAGTACTTC.

The chain is built from TRBV5-1 and TRBJ2-2, with 7 bases fitting TRBD1. V dropped 4 bases and J dropped 1; count of bases not matched to a gene: 7. CDR3 size: 16 residues. CDR1 is SGHRS and CDR2 is YFSETQ in the germline V gene. DNA for the CDR3: TGCGCCAGCAGCACCCGGGACAGCTGGAACACCGGGGAGCTGTTTTTT. Translation gives CASSTRDSWNTGELFF.

The chain uses TRBV25-1 and TRBJ1-2; D is uncertain. Germline-derived CDR1 and CDR2 are MGHDK and SYGVNS. V was pared by 0 bases and J by 0 bases, with 8 bases between. This CDR3 is 15 amino acids long. The DNA of the CDR3 is TGTGCCAGCAGTGAATATCGCACAGCTAACTATGGCTACACCTTC. It codes for CASSEYRTANYGYTF.

The chain uses TRBV19 and TRBJ1-4; perhaps TRBD1 as D (5 bases). The CDR3 runs to 15 residues. Per the germline V gene, CDR1 is LNHDA and CDR2 is SQIVND (reference sequence). V was cut by 2 bases and J by 4 bases, with 11 bases left in between. CDR3 loop: CASSITGALNEKLFF. CDR3 coding DNA: TGTGCCAGTAGTATAACCGGGGCGCTTAATGAAAAACTGTTTTTT. Drawing the rest from reference TRBV19 and TRBJ1-4, the complete variable domain is DGGITQSPKYLFRKEGQNVTLSCEQNLNHDAMYWYRQDPGQGLRLIYYSQIVNDFQKGDIAEGYSVSREKKESFPLTVTSAQKNPTAFYLCASSITGALNEKLFFGSGTQLSVL.

This clone was seen just once. The chain has TRBV11-3 and TRBJ2-3, with 9 bases matching TRBD1. CDR3 length: 17 amino acids. Germline lookup yields CDR1 SGHNT and CDR2 YENEEA. Losses at the gene ends were 4 bases for V and 0 bases for J; bases not matched to a gene: 8. CDR3 protein: CASSSLGTGTSTDTQYF. The CDR3, as DNA: TGTGCCAGCAGCTCCTTGGGGACAGGGACGAGCACAGATACGCAGTATTTT.

This clone was seen at least ten times. Compared with germline, one end of the junction differs, possibly owing to a read error. The chain has TRBV5-5 and TRBJ2-7; TRBD1 matches 9 bases. Per germline, CDR1 SGHKS and CDR2 YYEKEE (reference sequence). CDR3 length: 13 amino acids. CDR3 DNA sequence: TGTGCCAGCAGCCACGCCCGGGACAGGGATGTACACTTC. Translated: CASSHARDRDVHF.

V is TRBV6-1 and J is TRBJ2-2; 9 nucleotides align to TRBD1. Losses at the gene ends were 4 bases for V and 4 bases for J; bases not matched to a gene: 10. Germline V gives CDR1 MNHNS, CDR2 SASEGT. The CDR3 length is 17 residues. The chain's CDR3 is CASSGVQGARSTGELFF. In nucleotides, the CDR3 is TGTGCCAGCAGTGGGGTACAGGGGGCGCGGAGCACCGGGGAGCTGTTTTTT.

This chain connects TRBV27 to TRBJ2-1, with 7 nucleotides matching TRBD1. Germline V gene sequence: CDR1 MNHEY, CDR2 SMNVEV (reference sequence). The CDR3 is 15 residues long. Losses at the gene ends were 3 bases for V and 1 base for J; bases not matched to a gene: 3. CDR3 DNA sequence: TGTGCCAGCAGTTTCGCAGGGGGATCCTACAATGAGCAGTTCTTC. Translation: CASSFAGGSYNEQFF.